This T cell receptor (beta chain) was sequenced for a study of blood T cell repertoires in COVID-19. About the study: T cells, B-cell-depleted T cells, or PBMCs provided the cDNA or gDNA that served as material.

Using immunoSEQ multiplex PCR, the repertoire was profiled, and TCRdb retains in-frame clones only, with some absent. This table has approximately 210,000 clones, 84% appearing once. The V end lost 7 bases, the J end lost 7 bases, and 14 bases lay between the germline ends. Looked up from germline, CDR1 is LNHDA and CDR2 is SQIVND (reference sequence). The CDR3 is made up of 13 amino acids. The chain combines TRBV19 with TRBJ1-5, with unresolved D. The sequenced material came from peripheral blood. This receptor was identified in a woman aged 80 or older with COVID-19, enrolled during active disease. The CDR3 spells CASNVDFGQPQHF. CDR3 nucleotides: TGTGCCAGTAATGTCGACTTTGGGCAGCCCCAGCATTTT.